This record concerns one T cell receptor beta chain sequence. These data originate in a study of blood T cell repertoires in COVID-19. Assay used: immunoSEQ multiplex PCR; TCRdb lists only in-frame clones, some missing. The sample lists more than 200,000 clones, 65% to 85% seen once, with around 7.9% in the top ten. This CDR3 has 15 residues. Germline V gene data show CDR1 as SGHVS and CDR2 as FQNEAQ. The junction had 6 bases not matched to a gene; V was cut back by 5 bases and J by 4 bases. This TCR was recovered from a man aged 35 to 55 with active or convalescent COVID-19. Sequencing input: peripheral blood. The chain is built from TRBV7-8 and TRBJ1-4, with TRBD1 identical over 8 bases. The CDR3 region has the DNA TGTGCCAGCAGCATTGGGACAGGTCATAATGAAAAACTGTTTTTT. Encoded protein: CASSIGTGHNEKLFF.